The next 31 T cell receptor beta chains were all read from a single sample in a study of T cells after yellow fever vaccination. A single record per CDR3 protein comes from TCRdb applying MiXCR to the 5' RACE reads. The sample lists more than 15,000 distinct CDR3 sequences; just over 4% were seen once. The specimen was PBMCs, either bulk or a sorted T-cell subset (CD4+, CD8+, memory, or dextramer-sorted; not recorded which), collected 15 days after the yellow fever booster vaccination. These receptors came from a man under 40 who received the YFV17D yellow fever vaccine.

The sample holds many counts of this clonotype. This chain joins TRBV12-3 or TRBV12-4 and TRBJ2-2, with 9 bases matching TRBD1. J gave up 5 bases and V 5 bases, and 3 bases lay outside the gene matches. The CDR3 is 14 amino acids. The CDR3 spells CASSHRGQTGELFF. For the CDR3, the DNA is TGTGCCAGCAGTCACAGGGGGCAAACCGGGGAGCTGTTTTTT.

This clonotype was detected ten times or more. The chain has TRBV19 and TRBJ1-1; D is unclear. Germline loops: CDR1 LNHDA, CDR2 SQIVND (reference sequence). Trimming cost V 4 bases and J 5 bases, with 14 bases left between them. The CDR3 extends over 14 amino acids. CDR3 loop: CASSKRQPFTEAFF. CDR3 nucleotide sequence: TGTGCCAGTAGTAAGCGGCAGCCTTTTACTGAAGCTTTCTTT.

This clonotype was found many times. This chain uses TRBV5-1 with TRBJ2-5, with TRBD1 identical over 10 bases. The CDR3 is made up of 15 amino acids. Germline CDR1 and CDR2: SGHRS and YFSETQ. J was trimmed by 5 bases and V by 3 bases; bases with no gene match: 7. The CDR3 region is CASSWTTGGQETQYF. CDR3 nucleotides: TGCGCCAGCAGCTGGACGACAGGGGGCCAGGAGACCCAGTACTTC.

This clonotype was seen at least ten times. DNA of the CDR3: TGCAGTGCTAGAGATCCGGGACAGAACACCGGGGAGCTGTTTTTT. It yields the protein CSARDPGQNTGELFF. The chain joins TRBV20-1 to TRBJ2-2; D possibly corresponds to TRBD1 (6 bases). CDR1 is DFQATT, CDR2 SNEGSKA, per germline (reference sequence). V shed 0 bases and J shed 1 base, with 9 bases lying between them. The CDR3 has 15 residues.

This clonotype was detected ten times or more. The chain recombines TRBV7-8 with TRBJ2-7, with 13 positions matching TRBD2. V lost 3 bases, J lost 2 bases, and 7 bases stayed unmatched. Germline assignment: CDR1 SGHVS and CDR2 FQNEAQ. This CDR3 comprises 17 residues. CDR3 protein: CASSFSGTSGIPYEQYF. In DNA form, the CDR3 reads TGTGCCAGCAGCTTTAGCGGGACTAGCGGGATCCCCTACGAGCAGTACTTC.

This clonotype was observed at least ten times. The rearrangement joins TRBV4-2 to TRBJ2-3; TRBD2 matches at 12 bases. Germline CDR1 LGHNA, CDR2 YNFKEQ. The CDR3 is 18 amino acids. J was trimmed by 5 bases and V by 0 bases; bases with no gene match: 9. For the CDR3, the DNA is TGTGCCAGCAGCCAAGATTTGACGACTAGCGGGAGTGTAGATACGCAGTATTTT. Protein product: CASSQDLTTSGSVDTQYF.

This clonotype was counted ten times or more. The chain links TRBV28 to TRBJ2-2; perhaps TRBD1 as D (5 bases). The germline CDR1 and CDR2 sequences are MDHEN and SYDVKM. The CDR3 runs 17 residues. Trimming pared 6 bases from V and 3 bases from J, leaving 20 bases between. CDR3: CASSGPRQGVHTGELFF. The CDR3 region has the DNA TGTGCCAGCAGCGGCCCCCGGCAGGGTGTTCACACCGGGGAGCTGTTTTTT. The full variable domain, with the rest looked up from reference TRBV28 and TRBJ2-2, is DVKVTQSSRYLVKRTGEKVFLECVQDMDHENMFWYRQDPGLGLRLIYFSYDVKMKEKGDIPEGYSVSREKKERFSLILESASTNQTSMYLCASSGPRQGVHTGELFFGEGSRLTVL.

This clonotype was counted ten times or more. The V call is TRBV4-3, the J call TRBJ2-2; D gene uncertain. CDR1 LGHNA and CDR2 YSLEER come from the germline V gene. The CDR3 is 13 residues long. V lost 2 bases and J 4 bases, leaving 5 bases between the germline ends. CDR3 coding DNA: TGCGCCAGCAGCCAACAAGTCACCGGGGAGCTGTTTTTT. Translation gives CASSQQVTGELFF.

This clonotype showed up many times. The chain employs TRBV6-5 and TRBJ2-5; D unresolved. The CDR3 totals 16 residues. The germline V gene has CDR1 MNHEY and CDR2 SVGAGI. Trimming cost V 2 bases and J 5 bases, with 18 bases left between them. Here the CDR3 reads CASSYGAVPLQETQYF. Written as DNA, the CDR3 is TGTGCCAGCAGTTACGGTGCGGTCCCCCTTCAGGAGACCCAGTACTTC.

The sample holds many counts of this clonotype. The genes are TRBV10-3 and TRBJ2-2; TRBD1 matches 10 bases. The V and J ends lost 7 bases and 7 bases, in that order; junction bases with no gene match: 3. Germline V gene lookup returns CDR1 ENHRY and CDR2 SYGVKD. The CDR3 has 13 amino acids. In nucleotides, the CDR3 is TGTGCCATCACCGGGACAGGGGTCGGGGAGCTGTTTTTT. It is translated as CAITGTGVGELFF.

This clonotype came up many times. The V gene is TRBV7-8, the J gene TRBJ1-5; D gene ambiguous. V lost 1 base, J lost 0 bases, and 16 bases lay in between. This CDR3 has 18 amino acids. Germline CDR1 and CDR2: SGHVS and FQNEAQ. CDR3 coding DNA: TGTGCCAGCAGCTTAGAAATGGAAGTGGGGTATAGCAATCAGCCCCAGCATTTT. This gives the protein CASSLEMEVGYSNQPQHF.

This clonotype was seen repeatedly, ten times or more. The chain combines TRBV7-9 with TRBJ2-1; 15 bases line up with TRBD2. The germline V gene has CDR1 SEHNR and CDR2 FQNEAQ (reference sequence). The J segment lost 6 bases and the V segment lost 2 bases, leaving 8 bases of the junction unmatched. This CDR3 is 18 amino acids long. The CDR3 nucleotides read TGTGCCAGCAGCTTATTTCGGACTAGCGGGAGGGCCATCAATGAGCAGTTCTTC. Translated, it gives CASSLFRTSGRAINEQFF.

This clonotype was seen at least ten times. The chain uses TRBV12-3 or TRBV12-4 and TRBJ1-1; D remains ambiguous. The CDR3 consists of 12 residues. Trimming shortened V by 5 bases and J by 4 bases, and 8 bases separated the two germline ends. CDR3: CASSLVGTEAFF. CDR3 DNA: TGTGCCAGCAGTCTCGTAGGCACTGAAGCTTTCTTT.

This clonotype appeared many times. The gene calls are TRBV5-5 and TRBJ1-6, with 7 bases fitting TRBD1. Germline CDR1 SGHKS, CDR2 YYEKEE (reference sequence). This CDR3 comprises 16 residues. After removal of 0 bases from V and 6 bases from J, the junction contained 6 bases not matched to a gene. Written as DNA, the CDR3 is TGTGCCAGCAGCTTGGGCCCGGGACAGACTAATTCACCCCTCCACTTT. Protein: CASSLGPGQTNSPLHF.

Many counts were recorded for this clonotype. This chain joins TRBV20-1 and TRBJ1-2, with D possibly TRBD1 on 5 matching bases. Trimming removed 5 bases from V and 6 bases from J, with 13 bases in between. The CDR3 runs 12 residues. CDR1 and CDR2 from the germline V gene are DFQATT and SNEGSKA (reference sequence). As DNA, the CDR3 is TGCAGTGCTGAGACCCAGGGTGATGGCTACACCTTC. Encoded protein: CSAETQGDGYTF.

Regarding this clonotype: A much larger clonotype is one base distant, so this may be a read error. V usage is TRBV11-2 and J usage is TRBJ2-7; 9 bases map to TRBD2. Unmatched junction bases numbered 12, after V lost 3 bases and J lost 0 bases. The CDR3 spans 18 residues. The germline CDR1 and CDR2 sequences are SGHAT and FQNNGV. The CDR3 sequence is CASSFGPSGAKSSYEQYF. The CDR3 DNA sequence: TGTGCCAGCAGCTTCGGGCCTAGCGGGGCAAAGAGCTCCTACGAGCAGTACTTC.

The sample holds many counts of this clonotype. The chain uses TRBV30 and TRBJ2-2; D gene ambiguous. There are 11 residues in the CDR3. Germline V lookup: CDR1 GTSNPN, CDR2 SVGIG (reference sequence). Trimming cost V 3 bases and J 6 bases, with 5 bases left between them. The CDR3 sequence: CAWSGPGELFF. As DNA, the CDR3 is TGTGCCTGGAGCGGGCCCGGGGAGCTGTTTTTT.

This clonotype was recorded many times. CDR3 protein: CASSQEVGSEQYF. CDR3 coding DNA: TGTGCCAGCAGCCAAGAAGTGGGGTCCGAGCAGTACTTC. The J gene is TRBJ2-7, the V gene TRBV14, with D hard to call. The CDR3 runs to 13 residues. Germline CDR1 and CDR2: SGHDN and FVKESK. Trimming shortened V by 0 bases and J by 6 bases, and 9 bases separated the two germline ends.

This clonotype is medium-sized (0.01 to 0.1%). V gene TRBV2 combines with J gene TRBJ2-5, with 9 positions matching TRBD1. This CDR3 has 14 residues. Germline CDR1 and CDR2: SNHLY and FYNNEI. V gave up 5 bases and J gave up 2 bases; unmatched junction bases: 3. This CDR3 is CASSLDRGQETQYF. DNA of the CDR3: TGTGCCAGCAGTCTTGACAGGGGGCAAGAGACCCAGTACTTC.

This clonotype ranks as medium-sized (0.01 to 0.1%). The chain is built from TRBV6-1 and TRBJ2-1, with a weak D call TRBD2 (5 bases). This CDR3 has 14 amino acids. V gave up 1 base and J gave up 5 bases, with 9 bases separating them. Germline assignment: CDR1 MNHNS and CDR2 SASEGT. In DNA, the CDR3 is TGTGCCAGCAGTGAAGGGGAGCGCCACAATGAGCAGTTCTTC. It codes for CASSEGERHNEQFF.

The table lists this clonotype with many counts. This chain links TRBV29-1 with TRBJ2-1; D not certain. The CDR3 sequence is 14 residues long. The germline V gene encodes CDR1 SQVTM and CDR2 ANQGSEA. V was clipped by 0 bases and J by 8 bases, with 14 bases between them. The CDR3 sequence: CSVEDGSSEDEQFF. CDR3 nucleotides: TGCAGCGTTGAAGATGGAAGCAGTGAGGATGAGCAGTTCTTC.

The sample holds many counts of this clonotype. The CDR3 nucleotides are TGCAGTGCTTTACCAGCGGTCCAAGAGACCCAGTACTTC. Translated: CSALPAVQETQYF. The chain recombines TRBV20-1 with TRBJ2-5, with TRBD2 as a possible D gene (5 bases). Germline V gives CDR1 DFQATT, CDR2 SNEGSKA (reference sequence). The length of the CDR3 is 13 residues. V lost 5 bases, J lost 1 base, and 11 bases lay in between.

This clonotype was seen at least ten times. V and J are TRBV7-2 and TRBJ1-1; D remains unclear. V was clipped by 1 base and J by 2 bases, with 5 bases between them. The CDR3 runs 13 residues. Germline-derived CDR1 and CDR2 are SGHTA and FQGNSA. The CDR3 nucleotides are TGTGCCAGCAGCTTAGAGGGAAACACTGAAGCTTTCTTT. It encodes CASSLEGNTEAFF.

This clonotype was counted ten times or more. J is TRBJ2-1 and V is TRBV19; TRBD1 is a possible D gene (6 bases). V was trimmed by 3 bases and J by 4 bases, leaving 19 bases between them. CDR3 length equals 17 residues. The germline CDR1 and CDR2 sequences are LNHDA and SQIVND (reference sequence). Here the CDR3 DNA reads TGTGCCAGTAGTATCGGGAAAACCGGGACACCATACAATGAGCAGTTCTTC. Encoded protein: CASSIGKTGTPYNEQFF.

This clonotype came up many times. V gene TRBV13 combines with J gene TRBJ2-1; TRBD1 matches at 8 bases. The germline CDR1 and CDR2 sequences are PRHDT and FYEKMQ (reference sequence). This CDR3 spans 13 amino acids. V shed 5 bases and J 16 bases; nucleotides not matched to a gene: 13. CDR3 coding DNA: TGTGCCAGCAGCAAGGGGACAGGAGACGTCGACTTCTTC. This sequence encodes CASSKGTGDVDFF.

This clonotype is medium-sized. The V gene is TRBV29-1, the J gene TRBJ2-1; D could derive from TRBD1 or TRBD2 (6 bases each). Germline V gene sequence: CDR1 SQVTM, CDR2 ANQGSEA. CDR3 size: 14 residues. The V and J ends lost 3 bases and 7 bases respectively, with 16 bases between them. DNA of the CDR3: TGCAGCGTTGATTCCCAGGGGAGGATAAATGAGCAGTTCTTC. Amino acids: CSVDSQGRINEQFF.

This clonotype was observed many times. The genes are TRBV5-4 and TRBJ1-2; the D is unclear. Germline CDR1 SGHNT, CDR2 YYREEE (reference sequence). CDR3 length: 13 amino acids. V was clipped by 0 bases and J by 7 bases, with 10 bases between them. This chain's CDR3 is CASSLGPDPGYTF. Written as DNA, the CDR3 is TGTGCCAGCAGCTTGGGGCCGGACCCTGGCTACACCTTC.

This clonotype was recorded many times. The J gene is TRBJ1-3, the V gene TRBV4-3; 8 positions agree with TRBD1. CDR3 length: 15 amino acids. V trimming: 3 bases; J trimming: 2 bases; junction bases outside the gene matches: 3. The germline gives CDR1 LGHNA, CDR2 YSLEER. The CDR3 region is CASSQDRVPGNTIYF. The CDR3 DNA reads TGCGCCAGCAGCCAGGACAGGGTGCCTGGAAACACCATATATTTT.

This clonotype was observed at least ten times. The chain links TRBV20-1 to TRBJ2-5; 8 bases match TRBD1. From germline, CDR1 is DFQATT and CDR2 SNEGSKA (reference sequence). This CDR3 has 15 residues. Unmatched junction bases numbered 7, after V lost 2 bases and J lost 2 bases. CDR3 bases: TGCAGTGCTAGACGAAAACAGGGGGAACAAGAGACCCAGTACTTC. It codes for CSARRKQGEQETQYF.

This clonotype showed up many times. The rearrangement joins TRBV12-3 or TRBV12-4 to TRBJ2-7, with D unclear. This CDR3 spans 13 amino acids. With 2 bases removed from V and 2 bases from J, the gap between germline ends came to 7 bases. The CDR3 spells CASSLFYAYEQYF. The CDR3 bases are TGTGCCAGCAGTTTATTTTACGCCTACGAGCAGTACTTC.

This clonotype was recorded at least ten times. The rearrangement links TRBV7-3 to TRBJ1-2; 8 bases are a match to TRBD1. Unmatched junction bases numbered 11, after V lost 5 bases and J lost 0 bases. Germline CDR1 and CDR2: SGHTA and FQGTGA. The length of the CDR3 is 17 residues. This CDR3 is CASSQMDRVDANYGYTF. Here the CDR3 DNA reads TGTGCCAGCAGCCAGATGGACAGGGTTGACGCTAACTATGGCTACACCTTC.